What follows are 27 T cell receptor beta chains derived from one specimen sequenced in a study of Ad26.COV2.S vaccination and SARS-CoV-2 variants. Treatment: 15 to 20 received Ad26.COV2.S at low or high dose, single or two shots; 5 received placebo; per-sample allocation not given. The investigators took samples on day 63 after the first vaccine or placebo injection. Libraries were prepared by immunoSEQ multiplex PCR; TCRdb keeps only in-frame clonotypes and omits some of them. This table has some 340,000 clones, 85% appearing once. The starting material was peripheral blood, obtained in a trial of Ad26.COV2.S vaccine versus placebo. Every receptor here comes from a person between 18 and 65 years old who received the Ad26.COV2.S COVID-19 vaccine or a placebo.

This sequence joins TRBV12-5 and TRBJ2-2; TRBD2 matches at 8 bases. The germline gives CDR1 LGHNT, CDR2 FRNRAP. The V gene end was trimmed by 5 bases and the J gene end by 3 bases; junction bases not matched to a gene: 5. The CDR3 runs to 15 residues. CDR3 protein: CASGNRGGDTGELFF. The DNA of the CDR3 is TGTGCTAGTGGTAACCGGGGGGGCGACACCGGGGAGCTGTTTTTT.

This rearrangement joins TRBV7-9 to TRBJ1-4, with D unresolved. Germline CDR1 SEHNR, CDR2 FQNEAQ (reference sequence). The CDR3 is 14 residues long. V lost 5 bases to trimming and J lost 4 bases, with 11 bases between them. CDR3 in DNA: TGTGCCAGCAGCGGGAATTTTATTAATGAAAAACTGTTTTTT. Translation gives CASSGNFINEKLFF.

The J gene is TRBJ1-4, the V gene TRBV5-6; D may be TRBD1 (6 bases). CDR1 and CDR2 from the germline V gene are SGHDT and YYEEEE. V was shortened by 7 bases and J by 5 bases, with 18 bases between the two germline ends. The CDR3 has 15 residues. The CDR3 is CASGGPDVSNEKLFF. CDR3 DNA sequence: TGTGCCAGCGGGGGGCCAGACGTATCGAATGAAAAACTGTTTTTT.

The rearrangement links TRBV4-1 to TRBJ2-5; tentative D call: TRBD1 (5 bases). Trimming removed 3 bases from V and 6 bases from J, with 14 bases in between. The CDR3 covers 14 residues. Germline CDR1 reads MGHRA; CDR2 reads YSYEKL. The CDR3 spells CASSHDDSGKTQYF. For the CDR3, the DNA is TGCGCCAGCAGCCACGACGACAGTGGAAAGACCCAGTACTTC.

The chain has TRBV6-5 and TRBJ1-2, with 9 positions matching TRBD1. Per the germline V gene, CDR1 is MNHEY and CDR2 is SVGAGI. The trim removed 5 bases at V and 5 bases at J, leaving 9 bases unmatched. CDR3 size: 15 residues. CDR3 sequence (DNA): TGTGCCAGCAGTCCCCAGACAGGGGGAGGGTATGGCTACACCTTC. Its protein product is CASSPQTGGGYGYTF.

In DNA form, the CDR3 reads TGTGCCAGCAGTGAGTCAGGGCTTGATGGCTACACCTTC. It encodes CASSESGLDGYTF. This chain uses TRBV2 with TRBJ1-2, with a possible D match to TRBD1 (5 bases). Trimming took off 3 bases at V and 6 bases at J, with 11 bases between the two ends. This CDR3 contains 13 residues. Germline CDR1 SNHLY, CDR2 FYNNEI.

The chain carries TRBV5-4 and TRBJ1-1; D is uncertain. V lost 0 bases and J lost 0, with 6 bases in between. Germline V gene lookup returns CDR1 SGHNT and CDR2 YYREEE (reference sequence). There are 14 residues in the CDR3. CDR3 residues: CASSLGAVNTEAFF. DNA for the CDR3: TGTGCCAGCAGCTTGGGGGCGGTGAACACTGAAGCTTTCTTT.

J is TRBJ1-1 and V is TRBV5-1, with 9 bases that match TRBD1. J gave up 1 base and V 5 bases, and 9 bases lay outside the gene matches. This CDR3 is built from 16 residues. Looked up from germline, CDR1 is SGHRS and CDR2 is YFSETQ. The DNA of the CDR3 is TGCGCCAGCAGAGGGGGGCCGGGACAGGGGAACACTGAAGCTTTCTTT. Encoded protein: CASRGGPGQGNTEAFF.

CDR3 coding DNA: TGTGCCAGCAGTTTGGGAGCGGGGAGCAATCAGCCCCAGCATTTT. It specifies CASSLGAGSNQPQHF. V gene TRBV28 combines with J gene TRBJ1-5; unclear D gene. The CDR3 contains 15 residues. The V gene lost 3 bases and the J gene lost 1 base, with 10 bases spanning the gap. Germline values: CDR1 MDHEN, CDR2 SYDVKM.

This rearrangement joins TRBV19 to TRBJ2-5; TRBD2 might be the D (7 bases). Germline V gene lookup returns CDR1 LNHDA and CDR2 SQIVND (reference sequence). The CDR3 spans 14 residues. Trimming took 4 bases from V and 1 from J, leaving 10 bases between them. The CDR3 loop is CASSKRDIQETQYF. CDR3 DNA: TGTGCCAGTAGTAAGCGGGACATCCAAGAGACCCAGTACTTC.

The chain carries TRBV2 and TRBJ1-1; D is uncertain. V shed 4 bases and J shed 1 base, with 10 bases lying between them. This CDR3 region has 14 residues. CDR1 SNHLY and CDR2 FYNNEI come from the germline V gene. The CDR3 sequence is CASSVEGSNTEAFF. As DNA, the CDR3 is TGTGCCAGCAGTGTTGAGGGCTCGAACACTGAAGCTTTCTTT. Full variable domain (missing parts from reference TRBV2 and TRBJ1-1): EPEVTQTPSHQVTQMGQEVILRCVPISNHLYFYWYRQILGQKVEFLVSFYNNEISEKSEIFDDQFSVERPDGSNFTLKIRSTKLEDSAMYFCASSVEGSNTEAFFGQGTRLTVV.

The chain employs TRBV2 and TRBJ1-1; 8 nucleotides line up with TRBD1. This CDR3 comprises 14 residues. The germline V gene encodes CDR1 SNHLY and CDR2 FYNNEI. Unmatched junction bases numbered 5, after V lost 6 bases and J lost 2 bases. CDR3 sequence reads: CASRQAGGNTEAFF. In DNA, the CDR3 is TGTGCCAGCAGGCAGGCAGGGGGCAACACTGAAGCTTTCTTT.

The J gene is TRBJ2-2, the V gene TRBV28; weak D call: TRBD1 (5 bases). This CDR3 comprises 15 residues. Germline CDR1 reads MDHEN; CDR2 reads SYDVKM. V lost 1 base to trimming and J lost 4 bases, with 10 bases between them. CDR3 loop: CASSLSRVGTGELFF. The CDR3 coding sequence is TGTGCCAGCAGTTTATCCAGGGTAGGCACCGGGGAGCTGTTTTTT.

The CDR3 region is CASSDVSRQQYF. The CDR3 region has the DNA TGTGCCAGCAGTGACGTATCGCGCCAACAGTACTTC. The chain uses TRBV6-1 and TRBJ2-7; D remains unclear. Germline V gene sequence: CDR1 MNHNS, CDR2 SASEGT. The length of the CDR3 is 12 residues. V dropped 3 bases and J dropped 10 bases, with 13 bases sitting between them.

This CDR3 is CASSFSSGGAYSTDTQYF. The CDR3 DNA reads as TGTGCCAGCAGTTTCTCTAGCGGGGGGGCCTATAGCACAGATACGCAGTATTTT. The gene calls are TRBV27 and TRBJ2-3; TRBD2 aligns across 12 bases. Germline trimming cut 3 bases from V and 0 bases from J; bases unmatched to any gene: 7. Germline V gives CDR1 MNHEY, CDR2 SMNVEV (reference sequence). This CDR3 is 18 amino acids long.

DNA of the CDR3: TGCAGCGTGGCGGTGGGAGACTATGGCTACACCTTC. The encoded protein is CSVAVGDYGYTF. The chain has TRBV29-1 and TRBJ1-2; D gene unclear. This CDR3 has 12 residues. Germline V gives CDR1 SQVTM, CDR2 ANQGSEA. The V end lost 6 bases, the J end lost 3 bases, and 11 bases lay between the germline ends.

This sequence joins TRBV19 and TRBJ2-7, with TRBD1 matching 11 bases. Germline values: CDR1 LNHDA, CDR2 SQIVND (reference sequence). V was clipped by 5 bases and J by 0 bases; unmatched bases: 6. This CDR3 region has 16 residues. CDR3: CASSQEGTGGSYEQYF. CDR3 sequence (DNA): TGTGCCAGTAGTCAAGAGGGGACAGGGGGCTCCTACGAGCAGTACTTC.

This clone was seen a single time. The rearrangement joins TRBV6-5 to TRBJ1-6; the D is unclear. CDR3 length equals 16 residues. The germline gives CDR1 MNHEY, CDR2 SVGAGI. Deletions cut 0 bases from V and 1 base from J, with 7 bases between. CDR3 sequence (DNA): TGTGCCAGCAGTTACTCCTTGGGGTCCTATAATTCACCCCTCCACTTT. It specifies CASSYSLGSYNSPLHF.

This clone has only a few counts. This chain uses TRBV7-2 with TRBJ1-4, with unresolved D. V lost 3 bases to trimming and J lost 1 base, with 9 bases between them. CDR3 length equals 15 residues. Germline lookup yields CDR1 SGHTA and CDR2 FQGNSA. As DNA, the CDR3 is TGTGCCAGCAGCTTGGTTTGGGGAACTAATGAAAAACTGTTTTTT. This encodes CASSLVWGTNEKLFF. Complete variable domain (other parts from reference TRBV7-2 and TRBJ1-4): GAGVSQSPSNKVTEKGKDVELRCDPISGHTALYWYRQSLGQGLEFLIYFQGNSAPDKSGLPSDRFSAERTGGSVSTLTIQRTQQEDSAVYLCASSLVWGTNEKLFFGSGTQLSVL.

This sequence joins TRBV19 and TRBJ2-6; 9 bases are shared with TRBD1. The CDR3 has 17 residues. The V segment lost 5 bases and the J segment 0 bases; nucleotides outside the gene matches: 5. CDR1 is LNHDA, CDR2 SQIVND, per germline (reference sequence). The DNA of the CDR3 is TGTGCCAGTAGTCGTACGGGACAGGGCTCTGGGGCCAACGTCCTGACTTTC. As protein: CASSRTGQGSGANVLTF.

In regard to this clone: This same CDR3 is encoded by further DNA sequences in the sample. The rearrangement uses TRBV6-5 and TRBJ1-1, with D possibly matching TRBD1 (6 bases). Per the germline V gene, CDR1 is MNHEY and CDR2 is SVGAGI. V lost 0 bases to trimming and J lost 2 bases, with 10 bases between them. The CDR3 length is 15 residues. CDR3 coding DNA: TGTGCCAGCAGTTACTCACGGGGGGCAAACACTGAAGCTTTCTTT. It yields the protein CASSYSRGANTEAFF.

CDR3 loop: CASSEPRQGTDTQYF. The CDR3 region has the DNA TGCGCCAGCAGTGAGCCCCGACAGGGTACAGATACGCAGTATTTT. The chain employs TRBV10-2 and TRBJ2-3, with 7 bases identical to TRBD1. J gave up 3 bases and V 2 bases, and 5 bases lay outside the gene matches. CDR1 WSHSY and CDR2 SAAADI come from the germline V gene. This CDR3 contains 15 residues.

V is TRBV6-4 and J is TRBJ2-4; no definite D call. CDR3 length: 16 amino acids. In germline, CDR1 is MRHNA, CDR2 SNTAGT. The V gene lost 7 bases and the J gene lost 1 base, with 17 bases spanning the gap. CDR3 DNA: TGTGCCAGCATCGAGAGTCCAGATCGGGCCAAAAACATTCAGTACTTC. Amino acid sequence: CASIESPDRAKNIQYF.

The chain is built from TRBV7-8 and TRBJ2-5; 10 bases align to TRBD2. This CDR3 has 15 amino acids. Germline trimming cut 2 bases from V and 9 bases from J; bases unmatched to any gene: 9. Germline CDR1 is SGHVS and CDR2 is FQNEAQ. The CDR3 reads CASSLLAGGFSAQYF. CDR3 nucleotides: TGTGCCAGCAGCTTATTAGCGGGGGGTTTTTCGGCCCAGTACTTC.

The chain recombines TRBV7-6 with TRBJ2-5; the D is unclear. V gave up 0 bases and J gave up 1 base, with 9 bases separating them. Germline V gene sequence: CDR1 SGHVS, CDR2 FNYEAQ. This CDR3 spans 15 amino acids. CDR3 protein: CASSLAPLPQETQYF. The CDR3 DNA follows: TGTGCCAGCAGCTTAGCTCCTCTACCCCAAGAGACCCAGTACTTC.

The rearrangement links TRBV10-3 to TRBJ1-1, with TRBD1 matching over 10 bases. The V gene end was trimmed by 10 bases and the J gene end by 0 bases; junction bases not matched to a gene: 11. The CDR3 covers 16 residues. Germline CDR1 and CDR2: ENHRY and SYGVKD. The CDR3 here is CATRNGQGGLNTEAFF. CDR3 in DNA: TGTGCCACTAGGAACGGACAGGGGGGTCTGAACACTGAAGCTTTCTTT.

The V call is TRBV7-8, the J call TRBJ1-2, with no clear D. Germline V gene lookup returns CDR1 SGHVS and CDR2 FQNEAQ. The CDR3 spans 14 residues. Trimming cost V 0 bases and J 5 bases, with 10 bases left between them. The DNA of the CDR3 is TGTGCCAGCAGCTTAGCGCGGTCGGGGTATGGCTACACCTTC. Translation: CASSLARSGYGYTF.